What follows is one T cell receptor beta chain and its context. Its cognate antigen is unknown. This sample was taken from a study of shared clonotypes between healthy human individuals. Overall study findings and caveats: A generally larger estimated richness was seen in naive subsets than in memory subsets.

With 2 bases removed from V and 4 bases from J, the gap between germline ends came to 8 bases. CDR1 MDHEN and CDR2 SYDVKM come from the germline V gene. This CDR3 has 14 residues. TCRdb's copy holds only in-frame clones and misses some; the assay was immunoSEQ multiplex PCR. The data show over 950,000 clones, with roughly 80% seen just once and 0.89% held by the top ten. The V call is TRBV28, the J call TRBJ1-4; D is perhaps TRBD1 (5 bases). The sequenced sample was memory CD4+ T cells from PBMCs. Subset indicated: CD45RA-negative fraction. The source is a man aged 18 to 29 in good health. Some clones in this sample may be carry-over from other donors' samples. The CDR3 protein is CASSLAGYNEKLFF. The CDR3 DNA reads TGTGCCAGCAGTTTAGCAGGGTATAATGAAAAACTGTTTTTT.